This TCR beta chain was captured in a study of molecular identifiers for immune sequencing clone quantification. On the study more broadly: Naive CD8 cell RNA, from 20,000 or 100,000 cells, was split five ways in replicates, with four sequenced. Overall study results and limits: It was shown that clones above 20 RNA copies held over 99% of effector molecules, but under 1% in naive cells. Spiked Jurkat TCR RNA originating from one cell could reportedly be identified amid 850,000 to 1,000,000 naive cells.

Remarks on this clonotype: What it recognizes is unknown. A clone one base away is much larger, so this may be a read error.

V lost 0 bases and J lost 4; bases outside the gene matches: 15. This CDR3 has 18 residues. Germline CDR1 is LGHNA and CDR2 is YSLEER. Preparation methods for the bulk TCR libraries were those previously described, with listed TCR primers. TCRdb itself ran the PCR reads through MiXCR, one entry per CDR3 protein. The data show roughly 320,000 distinct CDR3 sequences, about a fifth seen once. Material for sequencing was naive CD8+ T cells from blood, with Jurkat cell RNA spiked in. As to subset: FACS-sorted CD8+CD4-CCR7+CD45RA+ naive T cells. The rearrangement links TRBV4-3 to TRBJ2-7, with 7 bases matching TRBD1. This TCR derives from a human donor in good health. Some libraries in this study had Jurkat cell RNA spiked in. The DNA of the CDR3 is TGCGCCAGCAGCCAAGACCAGTGGTTCGGGACAGCCGATTACGAGCAGTACTTC. Translating it yields CASSQDQWFGTADYEQYF.